The 14 T cell receptor beta chains reported below all come from one sample, sequenced in a study of tumor and adjacent non-tumor tissue in lung cancer. Three rounds of nested PCR, following a modified ARM-PCR protocol, produced the TCRbeta library. MiXCR was run by TCRdb on the multiplex PCR reads, yielding one entry per CDR3 protein. The sample holds 110,000 or so distinct CDR3 sequences; about 64% are singletons and the top ten take around a fifth. The template was RNA from unsorted bulk tissue. More than 3 cm separated this lung sample from the edge of the tumor. Sequenced material: distant non-tumor lung tissue. These TCRs come from a man aged 55 to 69 with non-small cell lung cancer.

This clonotype was counted many times. The V call is TRBV28, the J call TRBJ2-2, with a tentative D call TRBD2 (6 bases). CDR3 length equals 16 residues. Germline CDR1 and CDR2: MDHEN and SYDVKM. The ends were cut back, 4 bases at V and 5 bases at J, with 17 bases in the middle. CDR3 region: CASSSLGGSGTGELFF. CDR3 sequence (DNA): TGTGCCAGCAGTTCCCTTGGGGGGAGCGGGACCGGGGAGCTGTTTTTT.

As for this clonotype: The CDR3 end shows no conserved phenylalanine or tryptophan, and so a read error is likely. The J gene is TRBJ2-7, the V gene TRBV6-2 or TRBV6-3; TRBD1 matches at 7 bases. CDR1 and CDR2 (germline): MNHEY, SVGEGT. CDR3 length: 15 residues. Trimming at V came to 9 bases and at J to 0 bases, leaving 11 bases not matched to a gene. This CDR3 reads CARRSNRGSSYEQYC. In DNA, the CDR3 is TGTGCCAGGAGATCCAACAGGGGAAGCTCCTACGAGCAGTACTGC.

On this clonotype itself: A junction end diverges from the germline sequence, so it may reflect a read error. The V gene is TRBV5-1, the J gene TRBJ1-2; weak D call: TRBD1 (6 bases). CDR1 and CDR2 (germline): SGHRS, YFSETQ. The length of the CDR3 is 15 residues. The CDR3 spells CARRGGDTSNYGYTF. The CDR3 nucleotides read TGCGCCAGAAGGGGAGGGGACACCTCTAACTATGGCTACACCTTT.

This clonotype was recorded at least ten times. V is TRBV6-1 and J is TRBJ1-1; D may be TRBD1 (6 bases). V lost 7 bases and J lost 1, with 13 bases in between. Germline V gene data show CDR1 as MNHNS and CDR2 as SASEGT. CDR3 length: 14 residues. CDR3 in DNA: TGTGCCAGCAATTCGGGGACACGGAACACTGAAGCTTTCTTT. This gives the protein CASNSGTRNTEAFF.

A note on this clonotype: This could be a read error, since a much larger clone is one nucleotide away. The chain carries TRBV6-2 or TRBV6-3 and TRBJ2-5; TRBD2 is a possible D gene (6 bases). Germline V gene sequence: CDR1 MNHEY, CDR2 SVGEGT. The CDR3 contains 14 residues. This CDR3 reads CASELLRGGETRYF. The CDR3 DNA reads TGTGCCAGCGAACTACTACGGGGAGGAGAGACCCGGTACTTC.

Only a few counts were recorded for this clonotype. It may be a read error: a sequence one base away is much more abundant. The chain combines TRBV4-2 with TRBJ2-7; the D gene could be TRBD1 or TRBD2 (5 bases each). In germline, CDR1 is LGHNA, CDR2 YNFKEQ. The CDR3 runs 13 residues. The CDR3 protein is CVSASRESAEQYF. CDR3 in DNA: TGTGTCAGTGCTAGCAGGGAGTCGGCCGAGCAGTACTTC.

This clonotype was seen ten or more times. V gene TRBV20-1 combines with J gene TRBJ2-1; 7 bases are shared with TRBD1. CDR3 length equals 14 residues. In germline, CDR1 is DFQATT, CDR2 SNEGSKA (reference sequence). V gave up 3 bases and J gave up 5 bases; unmatched junction bases: 7. The CDR3 coding sequence is TGCAGTGCTAGTCCGAGGGACAGAAACAATGAGCAGTTCTTC. Its translation is CSASPRDRNNEQFF.

The table lists this clonotype with many counts. J is TRBJ1-2 and V is TRBV7-9, with 7 nucleotides matching TRBD1. Trimming removed 5 bases from V and 9 bases from J; junction bases left unmatched: 6. The V gene's germline CDR1 is SEHNR and CDR2 FQNEAQ (reference sequence). The CDR3 sequence is 12 residues long. As DNA, the CDR3 is TGTGCCAGCAGCCTGACAGGGATAAGCTACACCTTC. It codes for CASSLTGISYTF.

As for this clonotype: Because the CDR3 is missing its conserved closing phenylalanine or tryptophan, this is likely a read error. The chain uses TRBV4-1 and TRBJ2-4; the D gene could be TRBD1 or TRBD2 (5 bases each). Trimming removed 0 bases from V and 1 base from J, with 22 bases in between. The CDR3 sequence is 20 residues long. CDR1 and CDR2 (germline): MGHRA, YSYEKL. CDR3 loop: CASSQDGLRDGPLAKNIQYL. In nucleotides, the CDR3 is TGCGCCAGCAGCCAAGATGGTCTGAGGGACGGACCTCTGGCCAAAAACATTCAGTACCTC.

Notes on this clonotype: A much more abundant neighbour one base away suggests this may be a read error. This chain uses TRBV12-3 or TRBV12-4 with TRBJ1-5; D is perhaps TRBD1 (5 bases). CDR3 length equals 14 residues. V was trimmed by 10 bases and J by 4 bases, leaving 17 bases between them. The DNA of the CDR3 is TGTGCCAACAGCCCCCGGGGGGGAAATCAGCCCCAGCATTTT. Residues: CANSPRGGNQPQHF.

Worth noting for this clonotype: One end of the junction fails to match germline, which may point to a read error. The chain employs TRBV6-6 and TRBJ1-5; a weak D match, TRBD1 (5 bases). Germline V lookup: CDR1 MNHNY, CDR2 SVGAGI (reference sequence). The CDR3 length is 15 residues. This CDR3 reads CASSNPGGSSQPQHF. DNA of the CDR3: TGTGCCAGCAGTAACCCCGGGGGTAGCAGTCAGCCCCAGCATTTT.

This clonotype was recorded once. It may be a read error: a sequence one base away is much more abundant. The chain is built from TRBV5-4 and TRBJ2-3, with 10 bases lining up with TRBD2. The germline CDR1 and CDR2 sequences are SGHNT and YYREEE (reference sequence). The CDR3 spans 15 residues. The ends lost 4 bases at V and 7 bases at J; junction bases unmatched: 9. The CDR3 coding sequence is TGTGCCAGCAGCAAAGCGGGGGGGCCGACATATACGCAGTATTTT. This encodes CASSKAGGPTYTQYF.

Comment on this clonotype: A much larger clone differs from this one at a single base, so this may be a read error. The chain joins TRBV20-1 to TRBJ2-5; possibly TRBD2 for D (6 bases). Per germline, CDR1 DFQATT and CDR2 SNEGSKA (reference sequence). The CDR3 has 13 residues. The CDR3 protein is CSAGGQSEEAQYF. The CDR3 DNA reads as TGCAGTGCCGGGGGTCAGTCCGAAGAGGCCCAGTACTTC.

Points on this clonotype: This clone may be a read error of a much larger clone one base away. The rearrangement uses TRBV5-4 and TRBJ1-2; possibly TRBD1 for D (6 bases). CDR1 is SGHNT, CDR2 YYREEE, per germline (reference sequence). The V gene lost 0 bases and the J gene lost 5 bases, with 20 bases spanning the gap. The CDR3 runs 17 residues. The CDR3 region is CASSLGSKTGGGYGYTF. CDR3 in DNA: TGTGCCAGCAGCTTGGGCTCCAAGACAGGTGGTGGGTATGGCTACACCTTC. Full variable domain (outside the CDR3, taken from reference TRBV5-4 and TRBJ1-2): ETGVTQSPTHLIKTRGQQVTLRCSSQSGHNTVSWYQQALGQGPQFIFQYYREEENGRGNFPPRFSGLQFPNYSSELNVNALELDDSALYLCASSLGSKTGGGYGYTFGSGTRLTVV.